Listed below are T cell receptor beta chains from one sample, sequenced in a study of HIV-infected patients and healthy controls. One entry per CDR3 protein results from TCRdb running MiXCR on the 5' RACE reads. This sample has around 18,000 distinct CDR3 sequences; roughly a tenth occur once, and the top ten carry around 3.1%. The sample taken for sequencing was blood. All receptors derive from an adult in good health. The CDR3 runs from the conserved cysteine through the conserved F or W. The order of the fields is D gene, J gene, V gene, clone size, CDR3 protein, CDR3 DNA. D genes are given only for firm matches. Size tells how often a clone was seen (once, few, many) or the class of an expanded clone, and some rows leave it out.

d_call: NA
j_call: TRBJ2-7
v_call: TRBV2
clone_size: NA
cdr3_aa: CATVYRGYEQYF
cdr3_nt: TGTGCCACCGTTTATCGGGGCTACGAGCAGTACTTC

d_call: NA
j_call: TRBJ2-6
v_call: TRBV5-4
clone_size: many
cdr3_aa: CASSLNRGAGANVLTF
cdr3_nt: TGTGCCAGCAGCTTGAATCGCGGGGCTGGGGCCAACGTCCTGACTTTC

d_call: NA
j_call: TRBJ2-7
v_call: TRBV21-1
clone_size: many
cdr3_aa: CASRNKRGSREQYF
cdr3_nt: TGTGCCAGCAGGAACAAAAGAGGGAGTCGGGAGCAGTACTTC

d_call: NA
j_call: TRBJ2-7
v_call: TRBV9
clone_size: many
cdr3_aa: CASSVGLAYEQYF
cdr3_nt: TGTGCCAGCAGCGTAGGGCTAGCGTACGAGCAGTACTTC

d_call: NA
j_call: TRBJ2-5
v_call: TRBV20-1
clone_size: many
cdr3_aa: CSARAPETQYF
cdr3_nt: TGCAGTGCCCGGGCACCGGAGACCCAGTACTTC

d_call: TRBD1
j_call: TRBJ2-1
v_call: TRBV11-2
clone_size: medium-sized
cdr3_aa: CASSIPRGLARGNEQFF
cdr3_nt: TGTGCCAGCAGCATACCGAGGGGGCTAGCTCGAGGTAATGAGCAGTTCTTC

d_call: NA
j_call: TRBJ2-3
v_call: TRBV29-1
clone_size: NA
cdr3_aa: CSVPASTDTQYF
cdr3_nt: TGCAGCGTTCCAGCTAGCACAGATACGCAGTATTTT

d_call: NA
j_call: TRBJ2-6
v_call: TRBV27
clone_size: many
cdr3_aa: CATSFSGANVLTF
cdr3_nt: TGTGCCACCTCCTTCTCTGGGGCCAACGTCCTGACTTTC

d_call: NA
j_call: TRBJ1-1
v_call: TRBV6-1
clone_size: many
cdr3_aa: CASSGQRLNTEAFF
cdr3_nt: TGTGCCAGCAGTGGACAGAGATTGAACACTGAAGCTTTCTTT

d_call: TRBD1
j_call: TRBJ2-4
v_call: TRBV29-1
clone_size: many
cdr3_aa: CSVGRQGENIQYF
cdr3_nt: TGCAGCGTGGGCCGACAGGGGGAAAACATTCAGTACTTC

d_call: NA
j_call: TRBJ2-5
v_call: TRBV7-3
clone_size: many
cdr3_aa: CASSPSYQETQYF
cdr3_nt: TGTGCCAGCAGCCCATCGTACCAAGAGACCCAGTACTTC

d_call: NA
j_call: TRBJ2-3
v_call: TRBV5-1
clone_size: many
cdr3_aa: CASGRAATDTQYF
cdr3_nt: TGCGCCAGCGGCCGGGCAGCAACAGATACGCAGTATTTT

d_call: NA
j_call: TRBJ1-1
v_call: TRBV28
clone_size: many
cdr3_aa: CASSFGGDTSDTEAFF
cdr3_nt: TGTGCCAGCAGTTTCGGGGGGGACACCTCAGACACTGAAGCTTTCTTT

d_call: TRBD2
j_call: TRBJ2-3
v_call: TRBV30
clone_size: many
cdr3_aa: CAWSAIGLAGGGDTQYF
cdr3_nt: TGTGCCTGGAGTGCCATTGGACTAGCGGGAGGAGGTGATACGCAGTATTTT

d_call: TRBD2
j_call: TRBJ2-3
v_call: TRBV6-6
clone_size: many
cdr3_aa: CASSYKREGTDTQYF
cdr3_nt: TGTGCCAGCAGTTACAAGCGGGAGGGCACAGATACGCAGTATTTT

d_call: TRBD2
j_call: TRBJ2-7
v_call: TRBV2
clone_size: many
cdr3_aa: CASRSRGSPYEQYF
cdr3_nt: TGTGCCAGCAGGAGCCGCGGGAGTCCATACGAGCAGTACTTC

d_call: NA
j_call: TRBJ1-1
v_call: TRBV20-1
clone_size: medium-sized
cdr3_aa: CSARRRGMNTEAFF
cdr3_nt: TGCAGTGCTAGACGGAGGGGGATGAACACTGAAGCTTTCTTT

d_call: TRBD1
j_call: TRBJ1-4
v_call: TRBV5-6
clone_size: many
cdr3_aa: CASSWGQPDEKLFF
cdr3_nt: TGTGCCAGCAGCTGGGGACAGCCTGATGAAAAACTGTTTTTT

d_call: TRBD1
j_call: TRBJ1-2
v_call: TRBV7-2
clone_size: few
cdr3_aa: CASSLDRGSNYGYTF
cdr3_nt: TGTGCCAGCAGCTTAGACAGGGGAAGTAACTATGGCTACACCTTC

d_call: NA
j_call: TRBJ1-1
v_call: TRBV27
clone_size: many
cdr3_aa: CASSLGAVTEAFF
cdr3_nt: TGTGCCAGCAGTTTAGGGGCGGTCACTGAAGCTTTCTTT

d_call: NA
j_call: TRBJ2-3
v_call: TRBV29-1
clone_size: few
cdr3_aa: CSVVSGTDTQYF
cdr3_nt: TGCAGCGTTGTCAGTGGCACAGATACGCAGTATTTT

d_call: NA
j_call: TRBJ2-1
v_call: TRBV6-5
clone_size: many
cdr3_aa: CASSYDGDNEQFF
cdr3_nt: TGTGCCAGCAGTTATGACGGTGACAATGAGCAGTTCTTC

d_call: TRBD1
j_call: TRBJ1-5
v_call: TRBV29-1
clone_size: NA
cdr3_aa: CSVETGAGQPQHF
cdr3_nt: TGCAGCGTTGAGACAGGGGCTGGTCAGCCCCAGCATTTT

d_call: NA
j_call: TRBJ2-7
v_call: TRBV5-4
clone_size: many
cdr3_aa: CASSLGGTASSYEQYF
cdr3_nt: TGTGCCAGCAGCTTGGGGGGGACGGCGAGCTCCTACGAGCAGTACTTC

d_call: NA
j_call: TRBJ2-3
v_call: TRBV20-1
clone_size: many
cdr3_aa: CSARVDVGDTQYF
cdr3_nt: TGCAGTGCTAGGGTCGATGTAGGGGATACGCAGTATTTT

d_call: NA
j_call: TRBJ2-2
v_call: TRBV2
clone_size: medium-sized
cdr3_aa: CASKYGGELFF
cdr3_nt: TGTGCCAGCAAGTATGGCGGGGAGCTGTTTTTT

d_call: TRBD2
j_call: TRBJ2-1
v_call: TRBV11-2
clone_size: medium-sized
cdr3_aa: CASSRRLAGFGEQFF
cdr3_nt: TGTGCCAGCAGCCGACGACTAGCGGGATTTGGTGAGCAGTTCTTC

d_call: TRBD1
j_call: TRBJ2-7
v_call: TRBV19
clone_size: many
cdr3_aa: CASSPSTGFHEQYF
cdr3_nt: TGTGCCAGTAGTCCCTCGACAGGGTTCCACGAGCAGTACTTC

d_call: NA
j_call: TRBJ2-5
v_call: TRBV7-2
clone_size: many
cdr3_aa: CASSLWAGIQETQYF
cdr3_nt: TGTGCCAGCAGCTTATGGGCGGGAATCCAAGAGACCCAGTACTTC

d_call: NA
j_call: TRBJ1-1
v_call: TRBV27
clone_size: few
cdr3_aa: CASRKNTEAFF
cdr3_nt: TGTGCCAGCAGGAAGAACACTGAAGCTTTCTTT

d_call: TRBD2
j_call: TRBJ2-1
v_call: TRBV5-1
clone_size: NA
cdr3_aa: CASGAGPVPNEQFF
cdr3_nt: TGCGCCAGCGGAGCGGGACCTGTCCCCAATGAGCAGTTCTTC

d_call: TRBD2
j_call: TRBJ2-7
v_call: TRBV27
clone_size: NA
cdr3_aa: CASSPSGGAAYEQYF
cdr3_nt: TGTGCCAGCAGCCCCAGCGGGGGAGCAGCCTACGAGCAGTACTTC

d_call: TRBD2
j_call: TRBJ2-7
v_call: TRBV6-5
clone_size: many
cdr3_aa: CASSSGGSSYEQYF
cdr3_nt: TGTGCCAGCTCAAGCGGGGGGAGCTCCTACGAGCAGTACTTC

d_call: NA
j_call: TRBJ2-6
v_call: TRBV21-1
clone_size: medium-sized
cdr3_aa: CASSKGSGANVLTF
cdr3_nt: TGTGCCAGCAGCAAGGGATCTGGGGCCAACGTCCTGACTTTC

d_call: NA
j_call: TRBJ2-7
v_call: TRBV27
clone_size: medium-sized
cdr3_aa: CATKEVGGNYEQYF
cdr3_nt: TGTGCCACTAAGGAGGTGGGCGGGAACTACGAGCAGTACTTC

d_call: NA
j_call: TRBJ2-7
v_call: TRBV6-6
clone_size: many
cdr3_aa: CASLASEAYEQYF
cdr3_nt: TGTGCCAGCCTCGCTAGCGAGGCCTACGAGCAGTACTTC

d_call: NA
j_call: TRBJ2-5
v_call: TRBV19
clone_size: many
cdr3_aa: CASSKRQQETQYF
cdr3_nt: TGTGCCAGTAGTAAGCGACAGCAAGAGACCCAGTACTTC

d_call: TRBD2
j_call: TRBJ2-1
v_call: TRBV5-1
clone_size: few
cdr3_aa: CASSYQPRTRAGPRNEQFF
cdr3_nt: TGCGCCAGCAGCTACCAACCCCGGACTAGGGCGGGACCCCGCAATGAGCAGTTCTTC

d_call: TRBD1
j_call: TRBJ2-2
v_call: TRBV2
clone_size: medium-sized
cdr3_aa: CASSGDSENTGELFF
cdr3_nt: TGTGCCAGCAGTGGGGACAGCGAGAACACCGGGGAGCTGTTTTTT

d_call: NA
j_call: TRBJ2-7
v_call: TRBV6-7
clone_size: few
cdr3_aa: CASPVGASCSYEQYF
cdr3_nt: TGTGCCAGCCCAGTCGGCGCCAGCTGCTCCTACGAGCAGTACTTC

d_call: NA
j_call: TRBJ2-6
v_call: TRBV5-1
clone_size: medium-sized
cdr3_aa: CASSLEGSGANVLTF
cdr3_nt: TGCGCCAGCAGCTTGGAGGGTTCCGGGGCCAACGTCCTGACTTTC

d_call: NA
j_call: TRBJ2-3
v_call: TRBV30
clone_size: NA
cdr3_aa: CAWSVLDVLTDTQYF
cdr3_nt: TGTGCCTGGAGTGTACTAGACGTGCTGACAGATACGCAGTATTTT

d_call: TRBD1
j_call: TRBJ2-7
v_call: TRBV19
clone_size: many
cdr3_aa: CASGTAYEQYF
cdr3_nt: TGTGCCAGCGGGACAGCCTACGAGCAGTACTTC

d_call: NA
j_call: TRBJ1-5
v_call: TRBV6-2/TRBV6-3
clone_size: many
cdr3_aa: CASSQAGAHQPQHF
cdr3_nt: TGTGCCAGCAGTCAAGCGGGGGCTCATCAGCCCCAGCATTTT

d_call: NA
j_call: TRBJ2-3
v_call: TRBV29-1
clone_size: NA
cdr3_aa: CSTRSADTQYF
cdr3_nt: TGCTCAACCCGTTCAGCAGATACGCAGTATTTT

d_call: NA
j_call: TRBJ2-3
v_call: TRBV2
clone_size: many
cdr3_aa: CASTADLATSTDTQYF
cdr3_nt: TGTGCCAGCACCGCCGACCTAGCGACTAGCACAGATACGCAGTATTTT

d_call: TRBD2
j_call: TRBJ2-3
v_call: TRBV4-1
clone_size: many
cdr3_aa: CASSQEEGPSGRTDTQYF
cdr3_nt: TGCGCCAGCAGCCAAGAGGAGGGCCCTAGCGGGAGGACAGATACGCAGTATTTT

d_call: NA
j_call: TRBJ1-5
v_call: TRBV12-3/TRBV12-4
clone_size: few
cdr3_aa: CASSLGGVRPAGEQPQHF
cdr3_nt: TGTGCCAGCAGTTTAGGGGGGGTCAGACCAGCTGGGGAGCAGCCCCAGCATTTT

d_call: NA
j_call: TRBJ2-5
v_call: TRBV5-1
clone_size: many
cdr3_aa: CASSPLGEETQYF
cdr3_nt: TGCGCCAGCAGCCCCCTCGGAGAAGAGACCCAGTACTTC

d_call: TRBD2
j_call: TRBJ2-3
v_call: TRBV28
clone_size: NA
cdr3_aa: CASSAPGLAVLTDTQYF
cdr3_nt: TGTGCCAGCAGTGCTCCGGGACTAGCGGTACTCACAGATACGCAGTATTTT

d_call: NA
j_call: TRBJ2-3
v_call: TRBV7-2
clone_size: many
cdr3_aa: CASSLSVTFTDTQYF
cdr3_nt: TGTGCCAGCAGCTTATCGGTGACTTTCACAGATACGCAGTATTTT

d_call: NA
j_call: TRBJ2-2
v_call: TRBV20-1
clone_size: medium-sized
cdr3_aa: CSARDESVAGELFF
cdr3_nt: TGCAGTGCTAGAGATGAATCGGTGGCCGGGGAGCTGTTTTTT

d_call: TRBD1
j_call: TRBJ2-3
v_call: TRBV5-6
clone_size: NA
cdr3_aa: CASSLGQGADTQYF
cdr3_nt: TGTGCCAGCAGCCTGGGACAGGGAGCAGATACGCAGTATTTT